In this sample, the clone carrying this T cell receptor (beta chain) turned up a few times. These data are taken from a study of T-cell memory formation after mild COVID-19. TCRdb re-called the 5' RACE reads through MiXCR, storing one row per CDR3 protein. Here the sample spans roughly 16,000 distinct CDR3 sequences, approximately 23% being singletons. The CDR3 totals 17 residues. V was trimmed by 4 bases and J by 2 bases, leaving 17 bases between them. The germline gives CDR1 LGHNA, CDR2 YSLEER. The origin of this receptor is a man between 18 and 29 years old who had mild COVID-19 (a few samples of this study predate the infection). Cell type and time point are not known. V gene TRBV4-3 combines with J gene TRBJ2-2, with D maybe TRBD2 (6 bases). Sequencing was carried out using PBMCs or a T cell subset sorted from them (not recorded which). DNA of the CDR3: TGCGCCAGCAGCCGGGTCACCTGGCGGGGAAACACCGGGGAGCTGTTTTTT. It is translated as CASSRVTWRGNTGELFF.